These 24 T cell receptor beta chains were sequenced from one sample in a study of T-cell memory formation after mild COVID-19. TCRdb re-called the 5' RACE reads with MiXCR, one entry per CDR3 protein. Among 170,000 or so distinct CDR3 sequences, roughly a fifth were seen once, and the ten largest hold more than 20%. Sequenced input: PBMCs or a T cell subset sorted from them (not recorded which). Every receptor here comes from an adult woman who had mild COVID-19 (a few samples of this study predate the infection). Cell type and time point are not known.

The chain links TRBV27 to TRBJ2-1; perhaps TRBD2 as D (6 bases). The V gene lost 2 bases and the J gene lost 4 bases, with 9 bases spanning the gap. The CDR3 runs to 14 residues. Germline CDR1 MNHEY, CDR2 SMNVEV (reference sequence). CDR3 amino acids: CASSLAAGYNEQFF. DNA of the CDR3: TGTGCCAGCAGTTTAGCCGCGGGGTACAATGAGCAGTTCTTC.

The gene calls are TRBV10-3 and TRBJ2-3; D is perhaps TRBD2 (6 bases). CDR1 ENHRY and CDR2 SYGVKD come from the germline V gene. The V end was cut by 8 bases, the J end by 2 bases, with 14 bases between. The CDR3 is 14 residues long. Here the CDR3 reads CAIGNGGLTDTQYF. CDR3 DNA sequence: TGTGCCATCGGCAACGGGGGACTCACAGATACGCAGTATTTT.

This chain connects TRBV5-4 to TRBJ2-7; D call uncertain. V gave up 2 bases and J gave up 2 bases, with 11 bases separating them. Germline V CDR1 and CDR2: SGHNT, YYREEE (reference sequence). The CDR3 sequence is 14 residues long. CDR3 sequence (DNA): TGTGCCAGCAGCTTATATGACAAAACCTACGAGCAGTACTTC. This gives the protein CASSLYDKTYEQYF.

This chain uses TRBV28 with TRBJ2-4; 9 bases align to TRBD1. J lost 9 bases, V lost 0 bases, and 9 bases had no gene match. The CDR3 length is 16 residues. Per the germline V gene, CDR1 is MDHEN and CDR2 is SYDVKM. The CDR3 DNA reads TGTGCCAGCAGTTTATGGCCCCCCGACAGGGGGGGCATTCAGTACTTC. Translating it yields CASSLWPPDRGGIQYF.

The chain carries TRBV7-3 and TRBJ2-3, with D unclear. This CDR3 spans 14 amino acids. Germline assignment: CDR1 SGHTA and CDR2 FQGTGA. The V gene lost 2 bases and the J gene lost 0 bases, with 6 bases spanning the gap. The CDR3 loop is CASSLSPSTDTQYF. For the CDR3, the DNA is TGTGCCAGCAGCTTATCCCCTAGCACAGATACGCAGTATTTT.

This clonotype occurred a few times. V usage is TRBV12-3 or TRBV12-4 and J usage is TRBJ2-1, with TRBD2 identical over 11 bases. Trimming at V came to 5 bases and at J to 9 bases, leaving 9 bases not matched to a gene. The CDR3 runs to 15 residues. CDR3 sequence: CASSPPGLAVSEQFF. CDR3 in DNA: TGTGCCAGCAGTCCCCCGGGACTAGCGGTCAGTGAGCAGTTCTTC.

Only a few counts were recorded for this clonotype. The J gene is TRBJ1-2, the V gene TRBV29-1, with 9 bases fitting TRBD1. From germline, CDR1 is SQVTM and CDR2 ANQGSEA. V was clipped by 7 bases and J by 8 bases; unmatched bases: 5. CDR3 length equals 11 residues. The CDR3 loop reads CSDGTGKGYTF. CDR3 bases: TGCAGCGATGGGACAGGGAAGGGCTACACCTTC.

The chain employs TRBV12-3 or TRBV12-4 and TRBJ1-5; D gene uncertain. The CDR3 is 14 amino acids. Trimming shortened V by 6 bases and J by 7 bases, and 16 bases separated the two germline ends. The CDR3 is CASSSGVAGQPQHF. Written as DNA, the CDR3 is TGTGCCAGCAGCTCCGGGGTGGCGGGACAGCCCCAGCATTTT.

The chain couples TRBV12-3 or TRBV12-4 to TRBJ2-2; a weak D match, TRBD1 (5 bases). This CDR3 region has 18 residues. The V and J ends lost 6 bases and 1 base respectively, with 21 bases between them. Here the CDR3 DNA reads TGTGCCAGCAGCTCTTCATACTACAGGTCTAAGAACACCGGGGAGCTGTTTTTT. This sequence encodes CASSSSYYRSKNTGELFF.

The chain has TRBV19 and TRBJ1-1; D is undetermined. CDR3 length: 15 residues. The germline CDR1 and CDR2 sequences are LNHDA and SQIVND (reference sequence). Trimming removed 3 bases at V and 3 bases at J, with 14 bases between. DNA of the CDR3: TGTGCCAGTAGTATTGTTTGGAGGGAGGACACTGAAGCTTTCTTT. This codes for CASSIVWREDTEAFF. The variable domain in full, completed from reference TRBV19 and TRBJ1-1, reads DGGITQSPKYLFRKEGQNVTLSCEQNLNHDAMYWYRQDPGQGLRLIYYSQIVNDFQKGDIAEGYSVSREKKESFPLTVTSAQKNPTAFYLCASSIVWREDTEAFFGQGTRLTVV.

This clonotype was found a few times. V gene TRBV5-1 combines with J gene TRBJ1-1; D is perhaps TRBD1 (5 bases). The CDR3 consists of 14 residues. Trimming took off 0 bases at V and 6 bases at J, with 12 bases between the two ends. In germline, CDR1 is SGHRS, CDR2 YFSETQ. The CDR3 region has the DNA TGCGCCAGCAGCTTGGGTCAGGGAGGTCCTGAAGCTTTCTTT. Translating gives CASSLGQGGPEAFF. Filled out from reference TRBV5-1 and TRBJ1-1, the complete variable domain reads KAGVTQTPRYLIKTRGQQVTLSCSPISGHRSVSWYQQTPGQGLQFLFEYFSETQRNKGNFPGRFSGRQFSNSRSEMNVSTLELGDSALYLCASSLGQGGPEAFFGQGTRLTVV.

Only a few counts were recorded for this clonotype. The CDR3 nucleotides are TGTGCCAGTAGTATTGCTAGCGGGAGGTTCATCCAAGAGACCCAGTACTTC. It encodes CASSIASGRFIQETQYF. The V call is TRBV19, the J call TRBJ2-5; 11 nucleotides agree with TRBD2. Trimming removed 3 bases from V and 1 base from J; junction bases left unmatched: 7. In germline, CDR1 is LNHDA, CDR2 SQIVND (reference sequence). The CDR3 runs to 17 residues.

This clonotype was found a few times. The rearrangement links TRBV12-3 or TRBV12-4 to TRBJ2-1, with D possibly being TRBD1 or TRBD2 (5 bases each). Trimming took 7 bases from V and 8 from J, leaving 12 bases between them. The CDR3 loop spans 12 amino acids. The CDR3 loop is CASMGVGDEQFF. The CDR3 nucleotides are TGTGCCAGCATGGGGGTAGGAGATGAGCAGTTCTTC.

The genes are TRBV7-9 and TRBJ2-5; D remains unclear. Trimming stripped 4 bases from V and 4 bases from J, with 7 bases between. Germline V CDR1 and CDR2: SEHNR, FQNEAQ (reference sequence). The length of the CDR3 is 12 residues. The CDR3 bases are TGTGCCAGCAGCTCGATCGGAGAGACCCAGTACTTC. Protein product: CASSSIGETQYF.

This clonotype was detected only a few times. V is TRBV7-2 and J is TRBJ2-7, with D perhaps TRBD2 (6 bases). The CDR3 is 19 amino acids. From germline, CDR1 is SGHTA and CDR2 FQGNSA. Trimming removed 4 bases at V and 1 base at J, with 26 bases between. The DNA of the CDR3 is TGTGCCAGCAGCTCCGTACTAGCCCTCCACAAGGGCGGGTCCTACGAGCAGTACTTC. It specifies CASSSVLALHKGGSYEQYF.

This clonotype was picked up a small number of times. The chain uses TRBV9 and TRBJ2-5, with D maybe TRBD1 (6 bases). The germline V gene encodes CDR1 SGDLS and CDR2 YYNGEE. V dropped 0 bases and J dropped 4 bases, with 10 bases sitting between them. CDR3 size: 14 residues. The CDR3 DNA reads TGTGCCAGCAGCGTAGCCACAGGGAGAGAGACCCAGTACTTC. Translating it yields CASSVATGRETQYF. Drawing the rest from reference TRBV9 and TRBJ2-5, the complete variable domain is DSGVTQTPKHLITATGQRVTLRCSPRSGDLSVYWYQQSLDQGLQFLIQYYNGEERAKGNILERFSAQQFPDLHSELNLSSLELGDSALYFCASSVATGRETQYFGPGTRLLVL.

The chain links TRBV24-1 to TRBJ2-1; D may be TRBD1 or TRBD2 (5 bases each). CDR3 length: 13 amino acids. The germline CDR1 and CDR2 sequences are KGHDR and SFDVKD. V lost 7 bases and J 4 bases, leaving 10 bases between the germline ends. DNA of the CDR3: TGTGCCACCAGGGGACGGGCATACAATGAGCAGTTCTTC. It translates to CATRGRAYNEQFF.

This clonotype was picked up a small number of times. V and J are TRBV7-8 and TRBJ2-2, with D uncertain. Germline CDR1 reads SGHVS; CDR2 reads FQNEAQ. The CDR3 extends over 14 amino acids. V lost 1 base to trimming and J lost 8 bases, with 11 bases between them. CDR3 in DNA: TGTGCCAGCAGCTTAGGAAGCCCCCCGGGGGAGCTGTTTTTT. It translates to CASSLGSPPGELFF. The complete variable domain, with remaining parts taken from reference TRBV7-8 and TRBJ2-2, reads GAGVSQSPRYKVAKRGQDVALRCDPISGHVSLFWYQQALGQGPEFLTYFQNEAQLDKSGLPSDRFFAERPEGSVSTLKIQRTQQEDSAVYLCASSLGSPPGELFFGEGSRLTVL.

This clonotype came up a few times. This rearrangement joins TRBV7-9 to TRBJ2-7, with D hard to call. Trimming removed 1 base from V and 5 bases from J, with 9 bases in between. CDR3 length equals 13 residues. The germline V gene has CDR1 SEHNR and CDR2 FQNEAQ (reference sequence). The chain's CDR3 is CASSLVSGHEQYF. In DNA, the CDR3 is TGTGCCAGCAGCTTAGTGTCGGGCCACGAGCAGTACTTC.

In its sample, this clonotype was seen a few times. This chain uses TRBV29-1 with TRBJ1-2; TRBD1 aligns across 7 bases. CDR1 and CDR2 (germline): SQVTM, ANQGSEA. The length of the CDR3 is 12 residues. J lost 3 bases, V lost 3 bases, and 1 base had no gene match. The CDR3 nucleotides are TGCAGCGTTGACACAGGGGACTATGGCTACACCTTC. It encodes CSVDTGDYGYTF. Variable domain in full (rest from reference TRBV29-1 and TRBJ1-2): SAVISQKPSRDICQRGTSLTIQCQVDSQVTMMFWYRQQPGQSLTLIATANQGSEATYESGFVIDKFPISRPNLTFSTLTVSNMSPEDSSIYLCSVDTGDYGYTFGSGTRLTVV.

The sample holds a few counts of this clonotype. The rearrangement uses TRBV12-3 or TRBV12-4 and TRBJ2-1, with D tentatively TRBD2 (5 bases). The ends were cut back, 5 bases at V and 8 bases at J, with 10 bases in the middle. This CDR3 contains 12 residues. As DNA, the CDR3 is TGTGCCAGCAGTGACGGGGTGTATGAGCAGTTCTTC. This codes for CASSDGVYEQFF.

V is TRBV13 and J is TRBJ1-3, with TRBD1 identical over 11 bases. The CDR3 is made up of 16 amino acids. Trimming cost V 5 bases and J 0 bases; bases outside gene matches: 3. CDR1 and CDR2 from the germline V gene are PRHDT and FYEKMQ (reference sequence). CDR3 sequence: CASSAGTGGSGNTIYF. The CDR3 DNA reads TGTGCCAGCAGCGCCGGGACAGGGGGCTCTGGAAACACCATATATTTT.

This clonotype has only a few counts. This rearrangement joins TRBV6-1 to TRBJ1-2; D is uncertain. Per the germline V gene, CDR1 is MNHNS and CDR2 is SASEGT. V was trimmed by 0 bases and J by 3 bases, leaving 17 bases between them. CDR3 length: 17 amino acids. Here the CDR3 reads CASSEALDGARDYGYTF. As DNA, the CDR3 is TGTGCCAGCAGTGAAGCCCTGGACGGAGCACGAGACTATGGCTACACCTTC.

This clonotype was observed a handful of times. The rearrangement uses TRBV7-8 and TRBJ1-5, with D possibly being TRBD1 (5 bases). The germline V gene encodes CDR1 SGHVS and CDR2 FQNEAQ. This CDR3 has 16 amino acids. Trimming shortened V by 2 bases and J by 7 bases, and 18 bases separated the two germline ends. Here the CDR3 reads CASSLSSGDRQQPQHF. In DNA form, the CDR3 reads TGTGCCAGCAGCTTAAGTTCGGGGGATCGTCAGCAGCCCCAGCATTTT.